This T cell receptor beta chain was documented in a study of T cells in women clearing cervical HPV infection. At the level of the study: Blood came at first lesion visit for cases, post-clearance for controls. For cases, blood was sampled a median around 150 days after lesion detection, interquartile range roughly 90 to 230 days.

The CDR3 sequence is 15 residues long. V was clipped by 1 base and J by 5 bases, with 15 bases between them. CDR1 is KGHSY, CDR2 FQNENV, per germline. Comments on this clone: The CDR3 end is not reached by the read, which stops 3 residues before it; the germline J gene fills it in.

immunoSEQ multiplex PCR used an average of about 1.3 ug genomic DNA. Repertoires were generated with immunoSEQ multiplex PCR, while TCRdb's copy carries only in-frame clones and drops some. Here the sample table reports tens of thousands of clones. Sequencing input: blood buffy coat. The rearrangement links TRBV16 to TRBJ2-7, with TRBD2 as a possible D gene (5 bases). The TCR was taken from a woman aged 18-69 years with a cervical HPV16 infection that either progressed to CIN3+ or cleared (not recorded which). Incomplete CDR3 DNA: TGTGCCAGCAGCCAATATTCGGGGATTAGGAACGAG. It translates to CASSQYSGIRNE. The entire CDR3 protein is CASSQYSGIRNEQYF.